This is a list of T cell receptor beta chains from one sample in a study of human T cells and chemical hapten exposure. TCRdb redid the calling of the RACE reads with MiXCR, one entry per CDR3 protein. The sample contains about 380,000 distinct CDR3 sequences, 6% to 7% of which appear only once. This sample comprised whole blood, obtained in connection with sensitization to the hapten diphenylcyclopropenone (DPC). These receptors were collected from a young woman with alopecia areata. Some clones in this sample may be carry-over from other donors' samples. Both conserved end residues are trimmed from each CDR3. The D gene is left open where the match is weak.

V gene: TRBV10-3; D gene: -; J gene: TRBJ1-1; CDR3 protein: AISEVAGDTEAF
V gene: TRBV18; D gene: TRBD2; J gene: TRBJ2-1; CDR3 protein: ASRTSGGTVDEQF
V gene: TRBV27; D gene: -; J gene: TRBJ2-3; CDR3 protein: ATAEDGDTDTQY
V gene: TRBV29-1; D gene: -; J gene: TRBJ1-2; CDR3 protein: SVDRNYGYT
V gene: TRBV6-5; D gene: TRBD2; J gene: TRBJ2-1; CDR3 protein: ASSYSLAGDNEQF
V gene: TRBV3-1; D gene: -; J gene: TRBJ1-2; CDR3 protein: ASSQDVDGGNYGYT
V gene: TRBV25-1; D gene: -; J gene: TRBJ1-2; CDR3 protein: ASSEYPETGYT
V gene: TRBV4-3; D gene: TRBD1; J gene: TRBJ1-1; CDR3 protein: ASSQATTGGYTEAF
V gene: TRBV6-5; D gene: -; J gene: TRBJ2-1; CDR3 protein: ASSSHSGGHYNEQF
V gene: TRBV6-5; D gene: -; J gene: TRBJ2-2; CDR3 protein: ASSYSSSGELF
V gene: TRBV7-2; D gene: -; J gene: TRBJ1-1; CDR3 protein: ASSPDFGAAF
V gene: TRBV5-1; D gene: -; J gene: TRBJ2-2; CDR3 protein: ASSLTGEATGELF
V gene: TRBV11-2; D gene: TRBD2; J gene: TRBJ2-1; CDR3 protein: ASSLSGGASYNEQF
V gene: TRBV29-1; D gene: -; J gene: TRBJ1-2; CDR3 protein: SVEIAAGYGYT
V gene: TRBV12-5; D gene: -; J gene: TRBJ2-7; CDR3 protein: ASGSEQGSEQY
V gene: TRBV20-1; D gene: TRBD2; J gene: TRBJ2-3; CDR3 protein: SALQLRGGIDTQY
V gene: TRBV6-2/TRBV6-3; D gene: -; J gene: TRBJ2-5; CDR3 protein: ASSGWFGETQY
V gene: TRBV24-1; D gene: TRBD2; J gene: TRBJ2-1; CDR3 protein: ATSDAAGAGGYNEQF
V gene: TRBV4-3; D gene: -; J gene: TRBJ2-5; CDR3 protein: ASSQEGRWEETQY
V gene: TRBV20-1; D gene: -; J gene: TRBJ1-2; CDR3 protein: SADTGGYGYT
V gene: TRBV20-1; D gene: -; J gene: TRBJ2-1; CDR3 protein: SAPRGGRNEQF
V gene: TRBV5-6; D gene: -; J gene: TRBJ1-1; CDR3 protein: ASSLVGSQGINTEAF
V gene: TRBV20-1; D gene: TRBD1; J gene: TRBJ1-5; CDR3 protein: SARELTGRDNQPQH
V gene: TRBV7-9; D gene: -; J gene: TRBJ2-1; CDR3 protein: ASSSGVNEQF
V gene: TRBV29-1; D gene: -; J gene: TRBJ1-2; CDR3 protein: SAQHQNYGYT
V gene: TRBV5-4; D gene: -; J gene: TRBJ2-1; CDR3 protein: ASSRGGPAGNEQF
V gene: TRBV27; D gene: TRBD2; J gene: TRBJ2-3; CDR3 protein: ASSYASGVSSTDTQY
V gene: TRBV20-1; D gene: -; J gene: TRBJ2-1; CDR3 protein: SARDPRIDEQF
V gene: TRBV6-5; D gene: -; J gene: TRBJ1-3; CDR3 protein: ASSYGGGPRNTIY
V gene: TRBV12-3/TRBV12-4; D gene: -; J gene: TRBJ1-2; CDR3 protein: ASSSPELYGYT
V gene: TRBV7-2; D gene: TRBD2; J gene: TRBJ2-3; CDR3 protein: ASSLALAGGRMAQY
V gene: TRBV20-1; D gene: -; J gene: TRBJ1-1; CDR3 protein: SARVLHRASNTEAF